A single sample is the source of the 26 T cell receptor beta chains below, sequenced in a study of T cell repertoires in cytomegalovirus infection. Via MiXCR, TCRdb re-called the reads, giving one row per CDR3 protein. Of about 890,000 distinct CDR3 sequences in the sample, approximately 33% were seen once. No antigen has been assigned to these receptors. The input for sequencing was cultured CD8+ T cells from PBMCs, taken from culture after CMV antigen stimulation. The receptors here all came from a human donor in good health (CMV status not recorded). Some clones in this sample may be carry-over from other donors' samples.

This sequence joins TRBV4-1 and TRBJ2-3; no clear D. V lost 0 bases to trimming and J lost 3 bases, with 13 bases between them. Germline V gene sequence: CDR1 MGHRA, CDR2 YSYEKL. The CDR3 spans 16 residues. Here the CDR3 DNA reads TGCGCCAGCAGCCAAGAGCGCGGCGTGGGGACAGATACGCAGTATTTT. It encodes CASSQERGVGTDTQYF.

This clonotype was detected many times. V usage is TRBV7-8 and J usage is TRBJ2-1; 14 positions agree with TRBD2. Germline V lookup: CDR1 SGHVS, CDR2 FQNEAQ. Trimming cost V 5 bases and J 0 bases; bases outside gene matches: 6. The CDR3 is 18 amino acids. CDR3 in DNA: TGTGCCAGCAGCCCCGGGACTAGCGGGGGAATCTCCTACAATGAGCAGTTCTTC. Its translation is CASSPGTSGGISYNEQFF.

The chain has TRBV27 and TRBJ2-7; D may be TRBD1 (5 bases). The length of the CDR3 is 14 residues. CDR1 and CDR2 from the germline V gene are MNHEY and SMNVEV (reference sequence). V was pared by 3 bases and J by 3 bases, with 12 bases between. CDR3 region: CASSFGRVDYEQYF. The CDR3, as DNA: TGTGCCAGCAGTTTCGGCAGGGTCGACTACGAGCAGTACTTC.

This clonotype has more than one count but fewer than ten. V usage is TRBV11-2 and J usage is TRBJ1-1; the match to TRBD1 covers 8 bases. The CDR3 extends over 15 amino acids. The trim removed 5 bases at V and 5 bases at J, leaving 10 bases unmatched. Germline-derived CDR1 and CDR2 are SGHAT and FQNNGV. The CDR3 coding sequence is TGTGCCAGCAGCCCCCGCCGGGACAGGTTGACTGAAGCTTTCTTT. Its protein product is CASSPRRDRLTEAFF.

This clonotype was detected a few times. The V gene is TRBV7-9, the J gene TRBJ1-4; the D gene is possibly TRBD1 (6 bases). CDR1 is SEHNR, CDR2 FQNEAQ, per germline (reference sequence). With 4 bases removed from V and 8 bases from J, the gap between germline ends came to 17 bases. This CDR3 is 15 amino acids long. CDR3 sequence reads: CASSSPWGLKEKLFF. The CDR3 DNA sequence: TGTGCCAGCAGCTCACCCTGGGGGCTAAAGGAAAAACTGTTTTTT.

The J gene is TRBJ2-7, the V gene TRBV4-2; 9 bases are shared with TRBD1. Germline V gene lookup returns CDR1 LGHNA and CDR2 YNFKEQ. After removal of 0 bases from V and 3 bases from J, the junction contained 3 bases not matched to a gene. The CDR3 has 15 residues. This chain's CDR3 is CASSQERTGVYEQYF. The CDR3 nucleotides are TGTGCCAGCAGCCAAGAAAGGACAGGGGTCTACGAGCAGTACTTC.

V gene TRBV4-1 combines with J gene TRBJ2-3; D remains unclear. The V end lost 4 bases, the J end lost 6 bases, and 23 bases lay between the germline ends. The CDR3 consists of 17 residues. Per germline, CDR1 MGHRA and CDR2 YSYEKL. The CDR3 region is CASSRDHAAFPSDTQYF. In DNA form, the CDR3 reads TGCGCCAGCAGCCGAGATCATGCGGCTTTCCCTTCGGATACGCAGTATTTT.

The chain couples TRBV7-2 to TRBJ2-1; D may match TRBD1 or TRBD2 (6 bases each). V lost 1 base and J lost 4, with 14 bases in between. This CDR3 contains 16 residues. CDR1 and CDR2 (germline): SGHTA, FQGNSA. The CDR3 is CASSLVGGPAYNEQFF. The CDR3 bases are TGTGCCAGCAGCTTAGTCGGGGGCCCTGCTTACAATGAGCAGTTCTTC.

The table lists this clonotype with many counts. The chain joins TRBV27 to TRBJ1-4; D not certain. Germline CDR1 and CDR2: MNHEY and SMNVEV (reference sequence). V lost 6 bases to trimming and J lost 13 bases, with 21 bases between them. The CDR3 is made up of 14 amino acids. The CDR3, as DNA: TGTGCCAGCAGCTCGGACGGTTATCAGGATGGACTGTTTTTT. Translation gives CASSSDGYQDGLFF.

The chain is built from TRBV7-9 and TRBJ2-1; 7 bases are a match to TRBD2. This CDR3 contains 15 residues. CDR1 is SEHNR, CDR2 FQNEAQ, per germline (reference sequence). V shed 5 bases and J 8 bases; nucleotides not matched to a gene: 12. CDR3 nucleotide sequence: TGTGCCAGCAGCGGGGAGGGAGTCCCCGCCTATGAGCAGTTCTTC. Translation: CASSGEGVPAYEQFF.

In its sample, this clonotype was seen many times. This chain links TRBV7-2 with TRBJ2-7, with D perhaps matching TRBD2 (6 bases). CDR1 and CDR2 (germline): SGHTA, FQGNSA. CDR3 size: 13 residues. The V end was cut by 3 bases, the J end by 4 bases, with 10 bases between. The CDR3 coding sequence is TGTGCCAGCAGCTTCGGGACTTTGTACGAGCAGTACGTC. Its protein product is CASSFGTLYEQYV.

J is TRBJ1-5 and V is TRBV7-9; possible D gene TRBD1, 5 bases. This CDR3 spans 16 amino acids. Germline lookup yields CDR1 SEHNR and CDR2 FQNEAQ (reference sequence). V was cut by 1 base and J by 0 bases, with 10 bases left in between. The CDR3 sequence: CASSLGFQGSNQPQHF. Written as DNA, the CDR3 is TGTGCCAGCAGCTTAGGATTCCAGGGTAGCAATCAGCCCCAGCATTTT.

CDR3 in DNA: TGCGCCAGCAGCTTCAGGGGGCGGGATGAGCAGTTCTTC. It encodes CASSFRGRDEQFF. This chain connects TRBV5-1 to TRBJ2-1; 8 bases are shared with TRBD1. V lost 2 bases to trimming and J lost 8 bases; unmatched junction nucleotides: 3. This CDR3 is 13 amino acids long. The V gene's germline CDR1 is SGHRS and CDR2 YFSETQ.

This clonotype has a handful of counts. CDR3 loop: CASENLGNEQFF. The DNA for the CDR3 is TGTGCCAGCGAGAACCTTGGGAATGAGCAGTTCTTC. This rearrangement joins TRBV6-2 or TRBV6-3 to TRBJ2-1, with unresolved D. CDR1 is MNHEY and CDR2 is SVGEGT in the germline V gene. This CDR3 contains 12 residues. Trimming took 8 bases from V and 7 from J, leaving 12 bases between them.

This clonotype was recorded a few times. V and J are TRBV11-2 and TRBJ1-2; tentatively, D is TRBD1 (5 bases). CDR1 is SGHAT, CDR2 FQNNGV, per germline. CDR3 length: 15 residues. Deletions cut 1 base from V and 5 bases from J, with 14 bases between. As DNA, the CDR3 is TGTGCCAGCAGCTTAGTTGACAGCCCACTATATGGCTACACCTTC. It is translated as CASSLVDSPLYGYTF.

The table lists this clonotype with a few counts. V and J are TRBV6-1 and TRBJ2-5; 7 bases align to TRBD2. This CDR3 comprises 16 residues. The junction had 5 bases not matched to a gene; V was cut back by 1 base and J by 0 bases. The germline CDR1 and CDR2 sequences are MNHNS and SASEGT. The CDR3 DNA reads TGTGCCAGCAGTGAAGTGGGGAGCGGGGACCAAGAGACCCAGTACTTC. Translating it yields CASSEVGSGDQETQYF.

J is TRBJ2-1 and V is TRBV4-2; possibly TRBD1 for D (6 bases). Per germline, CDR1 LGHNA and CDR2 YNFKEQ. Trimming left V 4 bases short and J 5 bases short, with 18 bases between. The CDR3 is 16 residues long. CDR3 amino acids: CASSPSGTKRDNEQFF. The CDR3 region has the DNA TGTGCCAGCAGCCCCTCCGGGACAAAAAGGGACAATGAGCAGTTCTTC.

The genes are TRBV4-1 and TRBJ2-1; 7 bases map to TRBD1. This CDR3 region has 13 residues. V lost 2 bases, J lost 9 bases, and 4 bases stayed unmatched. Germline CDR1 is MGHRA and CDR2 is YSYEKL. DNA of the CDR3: TGCGCCAGCAGCCAATCAGGGGACAGTGAGCAGTTCTTC. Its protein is CASSQSGDSEQFF.

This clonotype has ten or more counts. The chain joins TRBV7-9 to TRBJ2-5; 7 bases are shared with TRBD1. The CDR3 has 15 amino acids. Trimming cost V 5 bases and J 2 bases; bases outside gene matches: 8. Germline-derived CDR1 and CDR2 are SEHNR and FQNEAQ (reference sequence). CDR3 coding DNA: TGTGCCAGCAGCAACGGCCGGGACAGTCAAGAGACCCAGTACTTC. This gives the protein CASSNGRDSQETQYF.

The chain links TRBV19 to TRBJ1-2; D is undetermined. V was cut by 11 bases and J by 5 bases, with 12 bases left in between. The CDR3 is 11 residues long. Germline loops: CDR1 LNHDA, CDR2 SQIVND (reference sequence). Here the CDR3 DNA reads TGTGCCTGCTGGCATGGGTATGGCTACACCTTC. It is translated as CACWHGYGYTF.

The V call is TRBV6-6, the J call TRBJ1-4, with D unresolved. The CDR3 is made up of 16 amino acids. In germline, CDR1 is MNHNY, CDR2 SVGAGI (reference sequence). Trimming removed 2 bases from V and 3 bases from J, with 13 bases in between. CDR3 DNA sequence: TGTGCCAGCAGTTACCCCGACACGGATGCTAATGAAAAACTGTTTTTT. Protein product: CASSYPDTDANEKLFF.

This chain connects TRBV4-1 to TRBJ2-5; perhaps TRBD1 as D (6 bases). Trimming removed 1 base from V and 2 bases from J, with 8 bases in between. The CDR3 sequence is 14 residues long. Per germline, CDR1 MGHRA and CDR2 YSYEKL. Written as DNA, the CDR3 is TGCGCCAGCAGCCAAGCAAGGGGGCAAGAGACCCAGTACTTC. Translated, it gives CASSQARGQETQYF.

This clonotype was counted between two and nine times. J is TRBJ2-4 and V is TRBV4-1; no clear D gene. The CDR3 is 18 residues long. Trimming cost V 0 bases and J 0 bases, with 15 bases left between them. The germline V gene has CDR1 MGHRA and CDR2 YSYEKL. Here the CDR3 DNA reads TGCGCCAGCAGCCAAGATCTAACGGCCACCTTAGCCAAAAACATTCAGTACTTC. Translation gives CASSQDLTATLAKNIQYF.

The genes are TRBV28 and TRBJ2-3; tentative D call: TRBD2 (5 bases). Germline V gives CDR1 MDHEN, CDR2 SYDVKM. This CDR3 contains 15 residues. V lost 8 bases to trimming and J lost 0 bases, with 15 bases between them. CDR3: CASLRGYSSTDTQYF. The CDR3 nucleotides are TGTGCCAGCCTCCGGGGTTATTCGAGCACAGATACGCAGTATTTT.

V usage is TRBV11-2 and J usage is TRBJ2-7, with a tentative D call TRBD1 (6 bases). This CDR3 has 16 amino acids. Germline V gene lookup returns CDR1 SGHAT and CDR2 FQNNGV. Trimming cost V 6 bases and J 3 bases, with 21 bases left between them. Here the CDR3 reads CASSYSQGSTDYEQYV. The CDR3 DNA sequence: TGTGCCAGCAGTTATTCCCAGGGGTCCACGGACTACGAGCAGTACGTC.

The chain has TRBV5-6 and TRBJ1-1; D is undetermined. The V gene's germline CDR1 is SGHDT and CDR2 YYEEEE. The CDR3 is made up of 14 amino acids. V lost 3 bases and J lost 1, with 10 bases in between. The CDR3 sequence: CASSSHIGNTEAFF. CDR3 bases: TGTGCCAGCAGCTCACATATCGGGAACACTGAAGCTTTCTTT.